Shown below are 14 T cell receptor beta chains from a single sample sequenced in a study of blood T cell repertoires in COVID-19. Assay: immunoSEQ multiplex PCR; the TCRdb copy retains only in-frame clones and omits some. The sample lists approximately 150,000 clones, approximately 90% occurring once. Sample: peripheral blood. The receptors come from a human donor in a cohort sampled during active COVID-19.

This CDR3 is CSVTGTGWFGNTEAFF. The CDR3, as DNA: TGCAGCGTTACGGGGACAGGCTGGTTTGGGAACACTGAAGCTTTCTTT. V is TRBV29-1 and J is TRBJ1-1; 8 bases map to TRBD1. CDR3 length equals 16 residues. Germline assignment: CDR1 SQVTM and CDR2 ANQGSEA. V shed 5 bases, J shed 1 base, and the junction held 12 bases outside the gene matches.

This sequence joins TRBV5-1 and TRBJ1-2; TRBD1 matches at 7 bases. The length of the CDR3 is 13 residues. The ends lost 2 bases at V and 3 bases at J; junction bases unmatched: 1. Germline V lookup: CDR1 SGHRS, CDR2 YFSETQ. Here the CDR3 reads CASSLTGDYGYTF. The CDR3 DNA reads as TGCGCCAGCAGCTTAACAGGGGACTATGGCTACACCTTC.

This chain uses TRBV6-1 with TRBJ2-7; weak D call: TRBD1 (6 bases). The CDR3 totals 18 residues. Trimming cost V 0 bases and J 3 bases, with 21 bases left between them. Looked up from germline, CDR1 is MNHNS and CDR2 is SASEGT. The CDR3 DNA sequence: TGTGCCAGCAGTGAAGCTAGGGACATCCTGCAGGGTTTCTACGAGCAGTACTTC. Amino acid sequence: CASSEARDILQGFYEQYF.

The chain recombines TRBV5-6 with TRBJ2-7; D is unclear. Looked up from germline, CDR1 is SGHDT and CDR2 is YYEEEE. V shed 4 bases and J shed 0 bases, with 11 bases lying between them. CDR3 length equals 14 residues. CDR3 loop: CASSTLRSSYEQYF. The CDR3 nucleotides read TGTGCCAGCAGCACGTTAAGGAGCTCCTACGAGCAGTACTTC.

This chain uses TRBV12-3 or TRBV12-4 with TRBJ2-7, with 9 nucleotides matching TRBD1. Trimming at V came to 10 bases and at J to 6 bases, leaving 4 bases not matched to a gene. The CDR3 runs 11 residues. CDR3 region: CATRTGAEQYF. The CDR3, as DNA: TGTGCCACCCGGACAGGGGCCGAGCAGTACTTC.

The gene calls are TRBV7-2 and TRBJ2-2, with 8 bases lining up with TRBD2. The CDR3 contains 17 residues. V shed 5 bases, J shed 0 bases, and the junction held 8 bases outside the gene matches. The V gene's germline CDR1 is SGHTA and CDR2 FQGNSA. Here the CDR3 reads CASSHPSGGANTGELFF. In nucleotides, the CDR3 is TGTGCCAGCAGCCACCCATCGGGGGGGGCGAACACCGGGGAGCTGTTTTTT.

The chain links TRBV6-5 to TRBJ1-1; 8 nucleotides match TRBD1. This CDR3 region has 15 residues. Germline V gene lookup returns CDR1 MNHEY and CDR2 SVGAGI. With V trimmed by 7 bases and J by 1 base, 8 bases remained unmatched. The CDR3 is CASKKTGESNTEAFF. The CDR3 nucleotides are TGTGCCAGCAAAAAGACAGGGGAATCGAACACTGAAGCTTTCTTT.

The chain has TRBV7-2 and TRBJ2-5, with TRBD2 identical over 8 bases. J gave up 5 bases and V 4 bases, and 9 bases lay outside the gene matches. CDR1 is SGHTA and CDR2 is FQGNSA in the germline V gene. The CDR3 contains 15 residues. In DNA form, the CDR3 reads TGTGCCAGCAGCTATACGGGGACTAGTGGGGAGACCCAGTACTTC. As protein: CASSYTGTSGETQYF.

With regard to this clone: A read error may account for a junction end that differs from germline. The V gene is TRBV13, the J gene TRBJ2-1; the match to TRBD1 covers 9 bases. The germline V gene encodes CDR1 PRHDT and CDR2 FYEKMQ (reference sequence). CDR3 length equals 13 residues. The CDR3 bases are TGTGCCAGCAGCCTAGGGACAGGGAATGAGCAGTTCTTC. Its translation: CASSLGTGNEQFF. The full variable domain, with the rest looked up from reference TRBV13 and TRBJ2-1, is AAGVIQSPRHLIKEKRETATLKCYPIPRHDTVYWYQQGPGQDPQFLISFYEKMQSDKGSIPDRFSAQQFSDYHSELNMSSLELGDSALYFCASSLGTGNEQFFGPGTRLTVL.

J is TRBJ2-5 and V is TRBV27; unclear D gene. V lost 5 bases to trimming and J lost 10 bases, with 17 bases between them. The CDR3 consists of 13 residues. The germline V gene encodes CDR1 MNHEY and CDR2 SMNVEV (reference sequence). The CDR3 region has the DNA TGTGCCAGCAGTGACGACATACTCCACGACCAGTACTTC. The encoded protein is CASSDDILHDQYF.

CDR3 nucleotide sequence: TGTGCCAGCCGAGCAGGTTGGACTGAAGCTTTCTTT. Its protein is CASRAGWTEAFF. The chain combines TRBV6-5 with TRBJ1-1, with unresolved D. CDR3 length equals 12 residues. Germline CDR1 is MNHEY and CDR2 is SVGAGI. Trimming took 8 bases from V and 5 from J, leaving 12 bases between them.

The J gene is TRBJ1-2, the V gene TRBV29-1; D perhaps matches TRBD1 (6 bases). This CDR3 spans 14 amino acids. The germline CDR1 and CDR2 sequences are SQVTM and ANQGSEA. V lost 4 bases to trimming and J lost 11 bases, with 23 bases between them. This CDR3 is CSVARDTDRIGYTF. CDR3 in DNA: TGCAGCGTTGCTCGGGACACGGATAGAATTGGGTACACCTTC.

The chain joins TRBV28 to TRBJ2-5; 11 bases match TRBD2. Trimming cost V 3 bases and J 5 bases; bases outside gene matches: 11. The CDR3 sequence is 17 residues long. Germline V gene data show CDR1 as MDHEN and CDR2 as SYDVKM. CDR3 bases: TGTGCCAGCAGTTTGTCTCCTAGCGGGGGGTCCGGGGAGACCCAGTACTTC. Residues: CASSLSPSGGSGETQYF.

This clone was seen only once. CDR3 in amino acids: CVRSLGGQGDTGELFF. The CDR3 DNA reads TGTGTCAGAAGCTTAGGTGGACAGGGGGACACCGGGGAGCTGTTTTTT. The J gene is TRBJ2-2, the V gene TRBV7-5; the D call TRBD1 from the table was never checked on the DNA. TRBV7-5 is recorded as a pseudogene. This CDR3 contains 16 residues.